Sequencing of this TCR beta chain was carried out in a study of T cell responses to AZD1222 COVID-19 vaccine. Whole-study findings and limits: A mostly white British donor set with more females was recruited, and clonal diversity was possibly underestimated. Seropositive at baseline were only a handful of AZD1222 recipients. Spike-spanning, vaccine-associated CD4 TCRs were dominant at 160-218 and 743-854. Increases in Spike-specific TCR breadth and depth were seen after two AZD1222 doses.

This clone was detected once. Its cognate antigen is unknown. There are 11 residues in the CDR3. CDR1 and CDR2 from the germline V gene are MNHEY and SVGEGT. The V and J ends lost 0 bases and 15 bases respectively, with 10 bases between them. The data were produced by immunoSEQ multiplex PCR, yet TCRdb's version contains in-frame clones alone and is incomplete. The table records roughly 97,000 clones, approximately 89% of them present only once. This receptor was taken from an adult in good health. The V gene is TRBV6-2 or TRBV6-3, the J gene TRBJ2-3, with D perhaps matching TRBD2 (6 bases). Specimen: peripheral blood, collected on day 0 of AZD1222 vaccination. The CDR3 is CASSYSGLLYF. The CDR3 nucleotides are TGTGCCAGCAGTTACTCGGGACTCCTCTATTTT.